The T cell receptor (beta chain) under discussion was sequenced for a study of glioma-infiltrating T cells. Whole-study findings and limits: CDR3 overlap between tissue and blood was very small. Gliomas, especially low-grade, showed above-expected tissue-blood divergence; non-neoplastic patients showed below.

This clonotype has more than one count but fewer than ten. Its antigen is unidentified. Germline CDR1 LGHDT, CDR2 YNNKEL (reference sequence). Trimming left V 1 base short and J 9 bases short, with 15 bases between. This CDR3 comprises 14 residues. Amplification of TCR alpha and beta CDR3 regions from RNA used iRepertoire nested multiplex PCR. For one-step reverse transcription and amplification, roughly 85-450 ng of tissue mRNA or PBMC total RNA was used. TCRdb called the multiplex PCR reads again in MiXCR, with one record for every CDR3 protein. The data show under 150,000 distinct CDR3 sequences, with more than 20% seen just once and about a quarter held by the top ten.

Source material: glioma tissue, nonneoplastic brain tissue, or PBMCs (not recorded which). This rearrangement joins TRBV3-1 to TRBJ2-5; D tentatively reads TRBD1 or TRBD2 (5 bases each). The clonotype comes from a human donor with low-grade glioma or glioblastoma, undergoing nonglioma brain surgery, or in good health (not recorded which). CDR3 in DNA: TGTGCCAGCAGCCAAGGACAGCGATTGAGGGCCCAGTACTTC. Amino acid sequence: CASSQGQRLRAQYF.